Below are 4 T cell receptor beta chains sequenced from a single sample in a study of CD8+CD57+ T cells in acquired aplastic anemia (dated by TCRdb to the late 2010s). TCRdb names Illumina HiSeq 2000 as the instrument used. Profiling of TCR beta VDJ combinations and CDR3 sequences used genomic DNA as the template. In TCRdb, the public reads were trimmed at Q25 with fastp and aligned with MiXCR, with productive beta chains retained. Each CDR3 protein appears once, grouped with its most common genes and DNA. This sample lists roughly 160,000 distinct CDR3 sequences; about 60% were detected once. Around 45% of the sample goes to the ten largest clones. The sample was sorted CD4+, CD8+, or CD8+CD57+ T cells (not recorded which) from PBMCs. The receptor source for this set is a human donor in good health.

V and J are TRBV5-1 and TRBJ2-7; either TRBD1 or TRBD2 may fit D (6 bases each). The germline gives CDR1 SGHRS, CDR2 YFSETQ. Deletions cut 4 bases from V and 3 bases from J, with 14 bases between. This CDR3 is built from 14 residues. The CDR3 region is CASSHTGGFYEQYF. CDR3 bases: TGCGCCAGCAGCCATACCGGGGGCTTCTACGAGCAGTACTTC. The whole variable domain, remainder taken from reference TRBV5-1 and TRBJ2-7, is KAGVTQTPRYLIKTRGQQVTLSCSPISGHRSVSWYQQTPGQGLQFLFEYFSETQRNKGNFPGRFSGRQFSNSRSEMNVSTLELGDSALYLCASSHTGGFYEQYFGPGTRLTVT.

The V and J genes are TRBV4-1 and TRBJ2-1, with a tentative D call TRBD2 (5 bases). This CDR3 is 13 amino acids long. Germline V gene sequence: CDR1 MGHRA, CDR2 YSYEKL. V lost 7 bases and J lost 9, with 16 bases in between. CDR3 DNA sequence: TGCGCCAGCATGGGCCAAGGAGGCGGTGAGCAGTTCTTC. This sequence encodes CASMGQGGGEQFF.

The V gene is TRBV20-1, the J gene TRBJ1-2; weak D call: TRBD1 (6 bases). Per germline, CDR1 DFQATT and CDR2 SNEGSKA (reference sequence). CDR3 length: 14 residues. Trimming took off 3 bases at V and 3 bases at J, with 14 bases between the two ends. The CDR3 is CSARVLPGDYGYTF. The CDR3 DNA follows: TGCAGTGCTAGGGTATTGCCAGGGGACTATGGCTACACCTTC.

The chain combines TRBV7-2 with TRBJ2-5; TRBD2 matches 14 bases. The V gene end was trimmed by 6 bases and the J gene end by 2 bases; junction bases not matched to a gene: 8. The germline gives CDR1 SGHTA, CDR2 FQGNSA. CDR3 size: 17 residues. CDR3 sequence: CASSSVGLAGDQETQYF. CDR3 in DNA: TGTGCCAGCAGTTCCGTGGGACTAGCGGGAGATCAAGAGACCCAGTACTTC.